The subject of this entry is one TCR beta chain. Its target is not known. Blood was drawn once from each donor into heparinised tubes. The draws averaged roughly 120 mL. Since all of the isolated RNA was reverse transcribed, expressed TCRB transcripts were what got sequenced. About 3.3 million reads, on average, came from each naive, central memory and regulatory T cell sample. Clones were read by immunoSEQ multiplex PCR, and TCRdb kept only the in-frame ones, dropping some. In the table there are roughly 150,000 clones, more than 9.5% of which are singletons. The sample originates from a study of beta chain features in type 1 diabetes. Study background: The study examined around 100 million sorted cells across all samples.

Whole-study results and caveats: TCRB CDR3 length was moderately but significantly reduced in all four CD4+ subsets of Type 1 diabetes patients.

Trimming left V 3 bases short and J 3 bases short, with 10 bases between. The CDR3 runs 14 residues. The germline V gene encodes CDR1 LNHDA and CDR2 SQIVND (reference sequence). The sample was central memory CD4+ T cells from blood. This clonotype originated in a man younger than 35 in good health. V gene TRBV19 combines with J gene TRBJ2-3, with D tentatively TRBD2 (5 bases). The CDR3, as DNA: TGTGCCAGTAGTATCACTAGGAGTACAGATACGCAGTATTTT. This sequence encodes CASSITRSTDTQYF.